The clone carrying this T cell receptor (beta chain) was detected only a few times. TCRdb analysed the reads with MiXCR anew, one entry per CDR3 protein. Found here are approximately 240,000 distinct CDR3 sequences, approximately 13% of them singletons; the top ten hold 1.5% to 2%. The data were obtained in a study of T cell repertoires in cytomegalovirus infection. This CDR3 is built from 14 residues. V lost 3 bases and J 0 bases, leaving 9 bases between the germline ends. Germline-derived CDR1 and CDR2 are GTSNPN and SVGIG (reference sequence). The clonotype originates from a human donor in good health (CMV status not recorded). Some clones in this sample may be carry-over from other donors' samples. The chain joins TRBV30 to TRBJ1-3; no clear D. Sequencing was performed on PBMCs. The CDR3 sequence is CAWRRRVSGNTIYF. As DNA, the CDR3 is TGTGCCTGGAGGAGACGGGTCTCTGGAAACACCATATATTTT.